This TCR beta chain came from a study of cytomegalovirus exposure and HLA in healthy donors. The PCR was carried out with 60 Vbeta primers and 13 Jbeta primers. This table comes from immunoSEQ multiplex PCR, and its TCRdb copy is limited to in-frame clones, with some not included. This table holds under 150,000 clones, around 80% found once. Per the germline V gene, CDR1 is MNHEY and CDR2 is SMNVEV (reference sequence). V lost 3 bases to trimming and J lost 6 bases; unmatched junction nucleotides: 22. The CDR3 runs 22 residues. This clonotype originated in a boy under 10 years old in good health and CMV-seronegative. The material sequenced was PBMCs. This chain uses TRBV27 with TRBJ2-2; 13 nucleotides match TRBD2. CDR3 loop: CASSFFRRTSGGTHFSAGELFF. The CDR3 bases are TGTGCCAGCAGTTTTTTCCGGAGGACTAGCGGGGGCACCCACTTTTCGGCCGGGGAGCTGTTTTTT.